This T cell receptor (beta chain) was captured in a study of cytomegalovirus exposure and HLA in healthy donors. Whole-study context: Early released data had approximately 86 million unique TCRs, all coming from HLA-typed donors.

A multiplex PCR was run with 60 Vbeta primers and 13 Jbeta primers. Under the authors' procedure: It was a later analysis that counted around 85 million unique TCR beta chains, of which some 9.9 million were shared. TCRdb's table, derived via immunoSEQ multiplex PCR, lists solely in-frame clones and lacks some. The D gene and trimming were derived from the DNA, and the V and J assignments and clone size from that table. The sample lists 95,000 to 150,000 clones; 72% were seen once. Study conclusions and caveats: The study labeled around 160 TCR beta chains cytomegalovirus-associated. According to an earlier analysis, most TCR beta V segments yielded productive rearrangements about 90% or about 30% of the time.

Remarks on this clone: Its antigen is currently unknown.

The germline gives CDR1 GTSNPN, CDR2 SVGIG (reference sequence). This CDR3 is built from 14 residues. The specimen was PBMCs. This sequence was found in a man aged 30-40 years in good health and CMV-seronegative. The genes are TRBV30 and TRBJ2-5, with a weak D call TRBD1 (6 bases). With the DNA end fitting TRBJ2-7 better, the J assignment may be wrong. This CDR3 is CAWMPQGKRNEQYF. DNA of the CDR3: TGTGCCTGGATGCCCCAGGGGAAAAGGAACGAGCAGTACTTC.